Many counts were recorded for the clone carrying this T cell receptor beta chain. Unique molecular identifiers tagged every individual TCR cDNA molecule. TCRdb re-called the 5' RACE reads with MiXCR, one entry per CDR3 protein. There are tens of thousands of distinct CDR3 sequences in the sample; around 13% occur only once, and approximately 4.2% lies in the top ten. J was trimmed by 2 bases and V by 6 bases; bases with no gene match: 6. This CDR3 comprises 15 residues. Germline CDR1 is SGHTA and CDR2 is FQGNSA. The sample belongs to a study of spatial heterogeneity in lung cancer. Indicated time point: sample taken at primary tumor resection. Unsorted whole RNA from tumor, nontumor lung or frozen PBMC underwent sequencing.

The chain is built from TRBV7-2 and TRBJ2-7; 11 bases are a match to TRBD2. Specimen: PBMCs, collected at surgery. The origin of this receptor is a male donor with early-stage non-small cell lung cancer. CDR3 sequence reads: CASSRTSGFPYEQYF. CDR3 nucleotides: TGTGCCAGCAGTAGGACTAGCGGGTTCCCCTACGAGCAGTACTTC.